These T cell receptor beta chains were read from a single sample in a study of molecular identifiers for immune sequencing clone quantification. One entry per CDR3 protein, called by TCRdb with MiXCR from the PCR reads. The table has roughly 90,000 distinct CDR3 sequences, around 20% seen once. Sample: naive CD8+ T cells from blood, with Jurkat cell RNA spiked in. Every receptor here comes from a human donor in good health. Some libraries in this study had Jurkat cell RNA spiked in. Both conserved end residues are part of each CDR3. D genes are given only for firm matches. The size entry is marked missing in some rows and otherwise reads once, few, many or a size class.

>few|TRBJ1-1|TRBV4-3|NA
CASSHAGNRRNTEAFF
TGCGCCAGCAGCCACGCAGGGAACAGGCGGAACACTGAAGCTTTCTTT
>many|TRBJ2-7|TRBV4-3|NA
CASSQEPGRYEQYF
TGCGCCAGCAGCCAAGAGCCGGGCCGATACGAGCAGTACTTC
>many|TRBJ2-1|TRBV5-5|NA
CASSFGYGWNEQFF
TGTGCCAGCAGCTTCGGCTACGGGTGGAATGAGCAGTTCTTC
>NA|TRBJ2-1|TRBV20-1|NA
CSARVGRGPYEQFF
TGCAGTGCTAGAGTTGGGAGGGGGCCTTATGAGCAGTTCTTC
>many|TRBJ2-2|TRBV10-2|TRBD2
CASSKGLAGGPGELFF
TGCGCCAGCAGTAAAGGACTAGCGGGGGGCCCCGGGGAGCTGTTTTTT
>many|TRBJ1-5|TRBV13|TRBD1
CASSSDRVGRNQPQHF
TGTGCCAGCAGCTCGGACAGGGTTGGGAGGAATCAGCCCCAGCATTTT
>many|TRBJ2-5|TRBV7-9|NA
CASSYTSSQETQYF
TGTGCCAGCAGTTATACTAGCAGTCAAGAGACCCAGTACTTC
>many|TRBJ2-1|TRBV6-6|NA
CASSYVGAGDEQFF
TGTGCCAGCAGTTACGTGGGGGCCGGGGATGAGCAGTTCTTC
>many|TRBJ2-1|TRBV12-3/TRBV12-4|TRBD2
CASSPWTSGRAQYEQFF
TGTGCCAGCAGTCCATGGACTAGCGGGAGGGCGCAATATGAGCAGTTCTTC
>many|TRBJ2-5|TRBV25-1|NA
CASSESVAGLQETQYF
TGTGCCAGCAGTGAATCCGTCGCGGGATTACAAGAGACCCAGTACTTC
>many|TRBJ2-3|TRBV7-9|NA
CASSSTLDTQYF
TGTGCCAGCAGCTCCACTTTAGATACGCAGTATTTT
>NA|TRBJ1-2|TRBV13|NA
CASSLLGGDAFQGYTF
TGTGCCAGCAGCTTACTAGGCGGGGACGCTTTCCAAGGCTACACCTTC
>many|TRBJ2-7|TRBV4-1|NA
CASSQDSLGASAYEQYF
TGCGCCAGCAGCCAAGATTCTTTGGGAGCGTCAGCCTACGAGCAGTACTTC
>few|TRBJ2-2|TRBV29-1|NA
CSAVPGINTGELSF
TGCAGCGCCGTCCCCGGGATAAACACCGGGGAGCTGTCTTTT
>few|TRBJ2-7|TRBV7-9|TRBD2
CASSPTGAGDYEQYF
TGTGCCAGCAGTCCGACAGGAGCGGGAGACTACGAGCAGTACTTC
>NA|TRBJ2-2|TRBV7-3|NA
CASSLTGPGNTGELLF
TGTGCCAGCAGCTTAACCGGGCCAGGGAACACCGGGGAGCTGCTTTTT
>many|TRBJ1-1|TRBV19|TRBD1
CASSWTGPNTEAFF
TGTGCCAGTAGTTGGACAGGGCCGAACACTGAAGCTTTCTTT
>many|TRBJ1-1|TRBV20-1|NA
CSARGMNTEAFF
TGCAGTGCTAGAGGTATGAACACTGAAGCTTTCTTT
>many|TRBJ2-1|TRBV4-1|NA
CASSQERVSSYNEQFF
TGCGCCAGCAGCCAAGAACGGGTAAGCTCCTACAATGAGCAGTTCTTC
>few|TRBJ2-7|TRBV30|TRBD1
CAWRGTGNEQYF
TGTGCCTGGAGGGGGACAGGGAACGAGCAGTACTTC
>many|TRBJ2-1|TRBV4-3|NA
CASSQSLGIYNEQFF
TGCGCCAGCAGCCAGAGTCTAGGGATCTACAATGAGCAGTTCTTC
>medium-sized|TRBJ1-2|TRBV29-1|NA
CSVEGAGPNF
TGCAGCGTTGAGGGGGCCGGGCCGAATTTC
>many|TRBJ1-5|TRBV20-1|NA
CSARAQGNQPQHF
TGCAGTGCTAGAGCCCAGGGGAATCAGCCCCAGCATTTT
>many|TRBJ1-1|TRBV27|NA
CASSIQGNAEAFF
TGTGCCAGCAGTATACAGGGTAACGCTGAAGCTTTCTTT
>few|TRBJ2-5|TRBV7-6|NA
CASSLGGREKGTQYF
TGTGCCAGCAGCTTAGGGGGAAGGGAAAAAGGGACCCAGTACTTC
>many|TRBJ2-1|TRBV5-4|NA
CASSLDLGYNEQFF
TGTGCCAGCAGCTTGGATCTGGGGTACAATGAGCAGTTCTTC
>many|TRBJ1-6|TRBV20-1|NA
CSARDLQGGDSPLHF
TGCAGTGCTAGAGACCTACAGGGAGGGGATTCACCCCTCCACTTT
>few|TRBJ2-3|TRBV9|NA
CASSGGGTDTQYF
TGTGCCAGCAGCGGGGGGGGCACAGATACGCAGTATTTT
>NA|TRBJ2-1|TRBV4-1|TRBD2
CACSQASSGGNEQFF
TGCGCCTGCAGCCAAGCGTCTAGCGGAGGAAATGAGCAGTTCTTC
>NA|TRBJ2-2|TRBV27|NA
CASSFLRETTPGELFF
TGTGCCAGCAGTTTTTTAAGGGAGACAACGCCCGGGGAGCTGTTTTTT
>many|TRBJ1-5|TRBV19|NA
CASSAGVSVGYSNQPQHF
TGTGCCAGTAGTGCAGGGGTGTCGGTCGGATATAGCAATCAGCCCCAGCATTTT
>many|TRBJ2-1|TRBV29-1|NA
CSVEGDNDTYNEQFF
TGCAGCGTTGAGGGGGACAACGACACCTACAATGAGCAGTTCTTC
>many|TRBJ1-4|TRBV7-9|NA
CASSFLVEDEKLFF
TGTGCCAGCAGCTTTCTGGTAGAGGACGAAAAACTGTTTTTT
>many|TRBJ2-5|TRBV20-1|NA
CSARDEQQETQYF
TGCAGTGCTAGAGATGAGCAACAAGAGACCCAGTACTTC
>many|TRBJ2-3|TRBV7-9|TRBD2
CASSGLASDTQYF
TGTGCCAGCAGCGGACTAGCGTCAGATACGCAGTATTTT
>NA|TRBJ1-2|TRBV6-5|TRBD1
CASSYSAGAGGGYGYTF
TGCGCCAGCAGTTACAGCGCCGGAGCAGGGGGCGGCTATGGCTACACCTTC
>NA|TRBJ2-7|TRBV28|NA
CASSLSHVQYF
TGTGCCAGCAGTTTAAGCCACGTCCAGTACTTC
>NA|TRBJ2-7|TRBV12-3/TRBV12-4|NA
CASSPTDRLEQYF
TGTGCCAGCAGTCCGACGGACAGATTGGAGCAGTACTTC
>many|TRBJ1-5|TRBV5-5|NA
CASSLGQGEGQPQHF
TGTGCCAGCAGCTTGGGTCAGGGTGAGGGTCAGCCCCAGCATTTT
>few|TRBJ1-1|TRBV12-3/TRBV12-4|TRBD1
CASSPFSGTVNTEAFF
TGTGCCAGCAGTCCTTTTTCCGGGACAGTGAACACTGAAGCTTTCTTT
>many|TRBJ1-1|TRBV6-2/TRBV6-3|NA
CASSYLELGTEAFF
TGTGCCAGCAGTTACCTGGAGTTAGGCACTGAAGCTTTCTTT
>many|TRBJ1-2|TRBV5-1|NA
CASSEGNGYGYTF
TGCGCCAGCAGTGAGGGGAACGGATATGGCTACACCTTC
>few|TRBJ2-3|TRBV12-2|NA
CARMASGGDTQYF
TGTGCGAGGATGGCTAGCGGGGGAGATACGCAGTATTTT
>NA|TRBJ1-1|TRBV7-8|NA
CASSLWVSTEAFF
TGTGCCAGCAGCTTGTGGGTGAGCACTGAAGCTTTCTTT
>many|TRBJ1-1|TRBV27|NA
CASSLGVPPGTEAFF
TGTGCCAGCAGTTTAGGGGTCCCCCCGGGAACTGAAGCTTTCTTT
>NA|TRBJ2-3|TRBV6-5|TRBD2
CASSQVSSGGAPDTQYF
TGTGCCAGCAGCCAAGTTTCCAGCGGGGGGGCCCCAGATACGCAGTATTTT
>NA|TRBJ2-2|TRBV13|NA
CASSLGGGRTGELFF
TGTGCCAGCAGCTTGGGGGGGGGCCGGACCGGGGAGCTGTTTTTT
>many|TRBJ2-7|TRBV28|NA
CASSLSGTDYEQYF
TGTGCCAGCAGTTTATCCGGGACTGACTACGAGCAGTACTTC
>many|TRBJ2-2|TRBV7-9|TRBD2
CASSYPAGDTGELFF
TGTGCCAGCAGCTACCCCGCGGGGGACACCGGGGAGCTGTTTTTT
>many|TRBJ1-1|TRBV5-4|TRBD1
CASSSTSQGASTEAFF
TGTGCCAGCAGCTCGACTTCACAGGGGGCTAGCACTGAAGCTTTCTTT
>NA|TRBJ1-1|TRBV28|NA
CASSRRAGGNTEALF
TGTGCCAGCAGCCGCCGGGCAGGAGGTAACACAGAAGCTCTCTTT
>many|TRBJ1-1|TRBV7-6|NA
CASSLVFRGPGAEAFF
TGTGCCAGCAGCTTAGTGTTTCGGGGCCCGGGCGCTGAAGCTTTCTTT
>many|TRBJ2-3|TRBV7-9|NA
CASNPQGDTQYF
TGTGCCAGCAACCCCCAGGGAGATACGCAGTATTTT